The 13 T cell receptor beta chains in this list originate from one sample, sequenced in a study of OX40 agonist ivuxolimab in advanced cancers. The table came from immunoSEQ multiplex PCR; TCRdb's copy has only in-frame clones and leaves some out. Altogether 55,000 to 70,000 clones are present, about 83% being singletons, with the ten largest covering around 4.5%. Sequenced here: CD4+ or CD8+ T cells sorted from blood, sampled in a trial of the OX40 agonist ivuxolimab. All receptors derive from an adult with an advanced solid tumor such as melanoma, head and neck, liver or kidney cancer.

This clone occurred once. The genes are TRBV10-2 and TRBJ2-1, with TRBD2 identical over 11 bases. Per the germline V gene, CDR1 is WSHSY and CDR2 is SAAADI. This CDR3 is built from 15 residues. The ends lost 7 bases at V and 7 bases at J; junction bases unmatched: 9. In nucleotides, the CDR3 is TGCGCCAGCACCCCCTCTAGCGGGGGGAAAAATGAGCAGTTCTTC. It encodes CASTPSSGGKNEQFF.

This clone was found once. The chain combines TRBV7-9 with TRBJ2-6, with D possibly being TRBD1 (8 bases). CDR1 and CDR2 (germline): SEHNR, FQNEAQ (reference sequence). The CDR3 has 16 amino acids. The V end was cut by 8 bases, the J end by 0 bases, with 14 bases between. The CDR3: CASGGGTGSGANVLTF. The CDR3 DNA reads as TGTGCCAGCGGGGGAGGGACAGGCTCTGGGGCCAACGTCCTGACTTTC.

The V and J genes are TRBV7-2 and TRBJ2-3, with TRBD2 matching over 11 bases. The CDR3 spans 15 residues. Germline CDR1 SGHTA, CDR2 FQGNSA. Trimming at V came to 5 bases and at J to 4 bases, leaving 5 bases not matched to a gene. CDR3: CASSQLAGAPDTQYF. The CDR3 nucleotides are TGTGCCAGCAGCCAACTAGCGGGAGCACCAGATACGCAGTATTTT.

The rearrangement uses TRBV19 and TRBJ2-1; D is ambiguous. V lost 4 bases and J 4 bases, leaving 8 bases between the germline ends. CDR3 length: 13 amino acids. Germline V gene data show CDR1 as LNHDA and CDR2 as SQIVND (reference sequence). The CDR3 nucleotides are TGTGCCAGTAGTACCCCTGTTTACAATGAGCAGTTCTTC. Protein sequence: CASSTPVYNEQFF.

The chain uses TRBV5-1 and TRBJ2-7; D is unresolved. Trimming took off 7 bases at V and 0 bases at J, with 5 bases between the two ends. The CDR3 sequence is 11 residues long. CDR1 and CDR2 (germline): SGHRS, YFSETQ. This CDR3 is CASPVSYEQYF. DNA for the CDR3: TGCGCCAGCCCCGTCTCCTACGAGCAGTACTTC.

This clone was seen only once. The rearrangement links TRBV2 to TRBJ2-7; D is perhaps TRBD2 (5 bases). CDR1 and CDR2 from the germline V gene are SNHLY and FYNNEI. The CDR3 runs 14 residues. Trimming took off 1 base at V and 0 bases at J, with 7 bases between the two ends. The CDR3 spells CASSEERGSYEQYF. The CDR3, as DNA: TGTGCCAGCAGTGAAGAACGGGGCTCCTACGAGCAGTACTTC. Full variable domain (rest looked up from reference TRBV2 and TRBJ2-7): EPEVTQTPSHQVTQMGQEVILRCVPISNHLYFYWYRQILGQKVEFLVSFYNNEISEKSEIFDDQFSVERPDGSNFTLKIRSTKLEDSAMYFCASSEERGSYEQYFGPGTRLTVT.

This clone has only one observation. This chain joins TRBV29-1 and TRBJ2-3, with TRBD2 matching over 15 bases. The CDR3 spans 15 residues. The J segment lost 2 bases and the V segment lost 7 bases, leaving 4 bases of the junction unmatched. Germline CDR1 is SQVTM and CDR2 is ANQGSEA. CDR3 in amino acids: CSAGTSGGYTDTQYF. CDR3 DNA: TGCAGCGCCGGGACTAGCGGGGGGTACACAGATACGCAGTATTTT.

The V and J genes are TRBV5-4 and TRBJ2-3; possibly TRBD2 for D (5 bases). Germline values: CDR1 SGHNT, CDR2 YYREEE (reference sequence). CDR3 length: 15 amino acids. With 4 bases removed from V and 2 bases from J, the gap between germline ends came to 14 bases. The CDR3, as DNA: TGTGCCAGCAGCCCAGACTACGGTTTCACAGATACGCAGTATTTT. It translates to CASSPDYGFTDTQYF.

The chain has TRBV27 and TRBJ2-3, with 13 bases that match TRBD2. Trimming at V came to 1 base and at J to 7 bases, leaving 8 bases not matched to a gene. The CDR3 is 17 amino acids. Per germline, CDR1 MNHEY and CDR2 SMNVEV (reference sequence). Written as DNA, the CDR3 is TGTGCCAGCAGTTTATGGGGGACTAGCGGGGTCCAGAATACGCAGTATTTT. Its translation is CASSLWGTSGVQNTQYF.

The J gene is TRBJ2-7, the V gene TRBV21-1; the D call in the table, TRBD2, was not verified against the DNA. TRBV21-1 is an annotated pseudogene. The length of the CDR3 is 15 residues. CDR3 loop: CASSLGWGGGYEQYF. The CDR3 DNA is TGTGCCAGCAGCCTCGGTTGGGGAGGGGGGTACGAGCAGTACTTC.

The J gene is TRBJ2-2, the V gene TRBV6-1; no firm D call. Per the germline V gene, CDR1 is MNHNS and CDR2 is SASEGT. CDR3 length: 15 residues. Trimming removed 6 bases at V and 0 bases at J, with 11 bases between. CDR3 bases: TGTGCCAGCAGCTTAGGCCCCTCGAACACCGGGGAGCTGTTTTTT. Its protein product is CASSLGPSNTGELFF.

The rearrangement joins TRBV27 to TRBJ1-5; D not resolved. CDR1 and CDR2 from the germline V gene are MNHEY and SMNVEV (reference sequence). The CDR3 spans 17 residues. The ends were cut back, 5 bases at V and 3 bases at J, with 20 bases in the middle. The CDR3 here is CASSPRVPTTDNQPQHF. As DNA, the CDR3 is TGTGCCAGCAGTCCTCGTGTCCCGACAACGGACAATCAGCCCCAGCATTTT.

The J gene is TRBJ2-7, the V gene TRBV4-2, with no clear D. CDR1 is LGHNA and CDR2 is YNFKEQ in the germline V gene. The CDR3 is 15 residues long. Trimming stripped 0 bases from V and 3 bases from J, with 12 bases between. The CDR3 region is CASSQDFDGNYEQYF. The DNA of the CDR3 is TGTGCCAGCAGCCAAGATTTTGACGGAAACTACGAGCAGTACTTC.